The 16 T cell receptor beta chains in this list originate from one sample, sequenced in a study of early stage breast cancer tumors. Profiled with immunoSEQ multiplex PCR; TCRdb holds only in-frame clones, not every one. This table has some 58,000 clones, roughly 80% appearing once. The sample taken for sequencing was blood. Receptors were obtained from a person aged 30 to 39 with breast cancer.

J is TRBJ1-2 and V is TRBV10-2; D gene unclear. The CDR3 extends over 14 amino acids. The germline gives CDR1 WSHSY, CDR2 SAAADI. V was clipped by 5 bases and J by 7 bases, with 17 bases between them. CDR3 sequence: CASSHPFSYSGYTF. The DNA for the CDR3 is TGCGCCAGCAGTCACCCTTTCAGTTACAGTGGCTACACCTTC.

The chain joins TRBV30 to TRBJ2-7; unclear D gene. V lost 1 base and J 4 bases, leaving 11 bases between the germline ends. The CDR3 extends over 13 amino acids. Germline CDR1 and CDR2: GTSNPN and SVGIG (reference sequence). The CDR3, as DNA: TGTGCCTGGAGTGCTCTAATTGATTACGAGCAGTACTTC. Translating gives CAWSALIDYEQYF.

V usage is TRBV30 and J usage is TRBJ1-5; 10 positions match TRBD1. This CDR3 region has 15 residues. The J segment lost 6 bases and the V segment lost 0 bases, leaving 5 bases of the junction unmatched. The germline gives CDR1 GTSNPN, CDR2 SVGIG (reference sequence). The CDR3 sequence: CAWSVQGQGRQPQHF. CDR3 bases: TGTGCCTGGAGTGTACAGGGACAGGGGCGTCAGCCCCAGCATTTT.

The chain is built from TRBV11-2 and TRBJ1-2, with 8 bases that match TRBD1. The CDR3 is 13 residues long. Trimming cost V 5 bases and J 5 bases; bases outside gene matches: 4. The germline gives CDR1 SGHAT, CDR2 FQNNGV. The DNA for the CDR3 is TGTGCCAGCAGCGCCCGGACAGGGTATGGCTACACCTTC. Amino acid sequence: CASSARTGYGYTF.

The gene calls are TRBV19 and TRBJ2-3, with D possibly matching TRBD2 (6 bases). The V gene lost 6 bases and the J gene lost 3 bases, with 7 bases spanning the gap. This CDR3 comprises 12 residues. Germline V gene lookup returns CDR1 LNHDA and CDR2 SQIVND (reference sequence). CDR3 loop: CASSGRTDTQYF. In DNA, the CDR3 is TGTGCCAGTAGCGGGAGAACAGATACGCAGTATTTT.

This sequence joins TRBV30 and TRBJ1-1, with 12 bases matching TRBD1. V was clipped by 5 bases and J by 7 bases; unmatched bases: 8. CDR1 GTSNPN and CDR2 SVGIG come from the germline V gene (reference sequence). The CDR3 runs to 14 residues. DNA for the CDR3: TGTGCCTGGGATACGGGACAGGGGGCCATTGAAGCTTTCTTT. This translates into CAWDTGQGAIEAFF.

The table lists this clone with a few counts. DNA of the CDR3: TGTGCCAGCAGCCCGGACGGAAACTATGGCTACACCTTC. Translated, it gives CASSPDGNYGYTF. The V and J genes are TRBV11-2 and TRBJ1-2, with D unclear. With 5 bases removed from V and 2 bases from J, the gap between germline ends came to 9 bases. This CDR3 has 13 amino acids. Germline V CDR1 and CDR2: SGHAT, FQNNGV.

This clone was counted a few times. The rearrangement joins TRBV4-2 to TRBJ1-5; D may be TRBD1 (5 bases). Germline assignment: CDR1 LGHNA and CDR2 YNFKEQ. The CDR3 sequence is 17 residues long. Trimming removed 0 bases at V and 4 bases at J, with 16 bases between. In DNA form, the CDR3 reads TGTGCCAGCAGCCAAGATGCGTCAGGGCTCCAAAATCAGCCCCAGCATTTT. As protein: CASSQDASGLQNQPQHF.

This clone has only one observation. The chain is built from TRBV7-3 and TRBJ2-3; a possible D gene is TRBD2 (6 bases). This CDR3 has 16 residues. V lost 2 bases, J lost 5 bases, and 17 bases lay in between. Looked up from germline, CDR1 is SGHTA and CDR2 is FQGTGA. In DNA, the CDR3 is TGTGCCAGCAGCTTACCTAGCGCCGTGTCTGGAGATACGCAGTATTTT. It translates to CASSLPSAVSGDTQYF. Full variable domain (remainder filled in from reference TRBV7-3 and TRBJ2-3): GAGVSQTPSNKVTEKGKYVELRCDPISGHTALYWYRQSLGQGPEFLIYFQGTGAADDSGLPNDRFFAVRPEGSVSTLKIQRTERGDSAVYLCASSLPSAVSGDTQYFGPGTRLTVL.

The chain combines TRBV11-1 with TRBJ1-1; D is undetermined. Trimming removed 5 bases from V and 3 bases from J, with 7 bases in between. There are 12 residues in the CDR3. Germline V gene lookup returns CDR1 SGHAT and CDR2 FQDESV (reference sequence). The CDR3 here is CASSLKDTEAFF. DNA for the CDR3: TGTGCCAGCAGCCTAAAGGACACTGAAGCTTTCTTT.

The chain uses TRBV19 and TRBJ2-1; TRBD2 matches 7 bases. The length of the CDR3 is 12 residues. CDR1 LNHDA and CDR2 SQIVND come from the germline V gene (reference sequence). V was clipped by 6 bases and J by 6 bases; unmatched bases: 2. CDR3 region: CASSPGGNEQFF. As DNA, the CDR3 is TGTGCCAGTAGCCCGGGGGGCAATGAGCAGTTCTTC. Full variable domain (remainder filled in from reference TRBV19 and TRBJ2-1): DGGITQSPKYLFRKEGQNVTLSCEQNLNHDAMYWYRQDPGQGLRLIYYSQIVNDFQKGDIAEGYSVSREKKESFPLTVTSAQKNPTAFYLCASSPGGNEQFFGPGTRLTVL.

The chain has TRBV5-1 and TRBJ2-2; D perhaps matches TRBD2 (8 bases). Germline CDR1 and CDR2: SGHRS and YFSETQ. V was cut by 4 bases and J by 3 bases, with 19 bases left in between. The CDR3 totals 17 residues. CDR3 in amino acids: CASSLRGSGRDTGELFF. CDR3 nucleotides: TGCGCCAGCAGCCTCAGGGGGAGCGGGAGAGACACCGGGGAGCTGTTTTTT.

The CDR3 bases are TGTGCCAGCAGCTTGCACGGAGCCTACGAGCAGTACTTC. Amino acids: CASSLHGAYEQYF. The rearrangement joins TRBV7-6 to TRBJ2-7, with D uncertain. In germline, CDR1 is SGHVS, CDR2 FNYEAQ. V shed 3 bases and J shed 2 bases, with 8 bases lying between them. The CDR3 loop spans 13 amino acids.

The rearrangement links TRBV9 to TRBJ1-4, with a weak D call TRBD1 (5 bases). CDR1 SGDLS and CDR2 YYNGEE come from the germline V gene. This CDR3 region has 14 residues. V was clipped by 4 bases and J by 8 bases, with 15 bases between them. CDR3 amino acids: CASSPTGRGEKLFF. CDR3 coding DNA: TGTGCCAGCAGCCCGACGGGGCGGGGGGAAAAACTGTTTTTT.

V and J are TRBV6-5 and TRBJ2-7; 7 bases map to TRBD2. The CDR3 contains 16 residues. The germline CDR1 and CDR2 sequences are MNHEY and SVGAGI. V lost 0 bases and J lost 0; bases outside the gene matches: 5. CDR3 coding DNA: TGTGCCAGCAGTTACTCTTTCGGGAGGTCCTCCTACGAGCAGTACTTC. It is translated as CASSYSFGRSSYEQYF.

The chain carries TRBV18 and TRBJ2-3, with D unresolved. The CDR3 is 16 residues long. V lost 2 bases to trimming and J lost 4 bases, with 16 bases between them. CDR1 is KGHSH and CDR2 is LQKENI in the germline V gene. The CDR3 region has the DNA TGTGCCAGCTCACCAGCCGGTACTCCGCTAGCAGATACGCAGTATTTT. It yields the protein CASSPAGTPLADTQYF.